This entry lists 32 T cell receptor beta chains sequenced from one sample in a study of cytomegalovirus exposure and HLA in healthy donors. PCR involved 60 Vbeta and 13 Jbeta primers. The table came from immunoSEQ multiplex PCR; TCRdb's copy has only in-frame clones and leaves some out. This sample has around 94,000 clones; roughly four fifths occur once, and the top ten carry around a fifth. The sample comprised PBMCs. Receptors were obtained from a woman aged 60-70 years in good health and CMV-seropositive.

To note about this clone: A read error may produce the germline difference seen at one junction end. The chain employs TRBV5-4 and TRBJ1-3, with TRBD1 identical over 7 bases. Germline CDR1 reads SGHNT; CDR2 reads YYREEE (reference sequence). The CDR3 covers 13 residues. The CDR3 reads CASRLDRGNTIYF. The DNA for the CDR3 is TGTGCCAGCAGATTGGACAGGGGAAACACCATATATTTT.

The chain uses TRBV4-1 and TRBJ2-3; D not resolved. Per germline, CDR1 MGHRA and CDR2 YSYEKL. Trimming shortened V by 1 base and J by 0 bases, and 8 bases separated the two germline ends. The CDR3 has 15 amino acids. CDR3 DNA sequence: TGCGCCAGCAGCCAAGGCTTCGGGAGCACAGATACGCAGTATTTT. Encoded protein: CASSQGFGSTDTQYF.

V usage is TRBV10-3 and J usage is TRBJ2-2; D is possibly TRBD2 (7 bases). Trimming took 6 bases from V and 3 from J, leaving 11 bases between them. Germline V CDR1 and CDR2: ENHRY, SYGVKD. The CDR3 is 14 amino acids. The DNA of the CDR3 is TGTGCCATCAGAGCGGGACAAGACACCGGGGAGCTGTTTTTT. This translates into CAIRAGQDTGELFF.

DNA for the CDR3: TGTGCCAGCAGTGGGGTCGGGACAGGGGCCTACGAGCAGTACTTC. It yields the protein CASSGVGTGAYEQYF. The chain carries TRBV2 and TRBJ2-7; 10 bases agree with TRBD1. After removal of 4 bases from V and 2 bases from J, the junction contained 5 bases not matched to a gene. The CDR3 covers 15 residues. Germline-derived CDR1 and CDR2 are SNHLY and FYNNEI.

The chain couples TRBV5-1 to TRBJ1-1, with a possible D match to TRBD1 (6 bases). Trimming took 0 bases from V and 6 from J, leaving 12 bases between them. Germline-derived CDR1 and CDR2 are SGHRS and YFSETQ. The CDR3 spans 14 residues. The CDR3 DNA is TGCGCCAGCAGCTTGGGAGGGGGAGAGCCTGAAGCTTTCTTT. Encoded protein: CASSLGGGEPEAFF.

Turning to this clone: Other DNA sequences within the sample encode an identical CDR3. The V and J genes are TRBV7-9 and TRBJ1-1; TRBD1 is a possible D gene (5 bases). V gave up 1 base and J gave up 5 bases, with 8 bases separating them. The CDR3 contains 13 residues. Germline lookup yields CDR1 SEHNR and CDR2 FQNEAQ (reference sequence). The chain's CDR3 is CASSLDQGTEAFF. The CDR3 DNA is TGTGCCAGCAGCTTAGACCAGGGAACTGAAGCTTTCTTT.

The chain links TRBV28 to TRBJ1-2, with no clear D. Deletions cut 1 base from V and 3 bases from J, with 9 bases between. CDR1 is MDHEN, CDR2 SYDVKM, per germline. The length of the CDR3 is 14 residues. DNA for the CDR3: TGTGCCAGCAGTTTATCGGCCCAGGACTATGGCTACACCTTC. Protein sequence: CASSLSAQDYGYTF.

This clone has just a few counts. The chain joins TRBV19 to TRBJ1-1, with D possibly matching TRBD1 (6 bases). The CDR3 is 14 amino acids. Germline V gene data show CDR1 as LNHDA and CDR2 as SQIVND (reference sequence). Trimming took off 4 bases at V and 2 bases at J, with 11 bases between the two ends. CDR3 loop: CASSTDRINTEAFF. The CDR3 DNA is TGTGCCAGTAGTACAGACAGGATAAACACTGAAGCTTTCTTT.

V gene TRBV7-6 combines with J gene TRBJ2-2; D unclear. The CDR3 runs 13 residues. Trimming cost V 0 bases and J 4 bases, with 3 bases left between them. Germline assignment: CDR1 SGHVS and CDR2 FNYEAQ. CDR3 region: CASSLAGTGELFF. DNA of the CDR3: TGTGCCAGCAGCTTAGCCGGCACCGGGGAGCTGTTTTTT.

The V and J genes are TRBV5-4 and TRBJ2-7, with a weak D call TRBD2 (6 bases). Germline CDR1 SGHNT, CDR2 YYREEE (reference sequence). This CDR3 has 15 residues. The V and J ends lost 4 bases and 0 bases respectively, with 14 bases between them. CDR3 DNA sequence: TGTGCCAGCAGCGTGGGACTCTTAAGCTCCTACGAGCAGTACTTC. Translated: CASSVGLLSSYEQYF.

This clone was seen only a few times. The chain carries TRBV19 and TRBJ1-2; 8 nucleotides line up with TRBD1. Germline V CDR1 and CDR2: LNHDA, SQIVND (reference sequence). V shed 5 bases and J 7 bases; nucleotides not matched to a gene: 15. This CDR3 region has 16 residues. Here the CDR3 reads CASSPPSGGERGGYTF. The DNA of the CDR3 is TGTGCCAGTAGTCCCCCTTCAGGGGGCGAGAGAGGTGGCTACACCTTC.

This chain uses TRBV27 with TRBJ2-7; no firm D call. V was cut by 1 base and J by 3 bases, with 10 bases left in between. CDR1 MNHEY and CDR2 SMNVEV come from the germline V gene (reference sequence). The CDR3 length is 14 residues. CDR3 sequence (DNA): TGTGCCAGCAGTTTATTACACCCTGGCTACGAGCAGTACTTC. Residues: CASSLLHPGYEQYF.

This clone appeared a single time. The chain recombines TRBV11-1 with TRBJ1-1, with D tentatively TRBD1 (6 bases). Germline loops: CDR1 SGHAT, CDR2 FQDESV (reference sequence). V was clipped by 1 base and J by 3 bases, with 6 bases between them. The CDR3 spans 13 residues. The CDR3 here is CASSLGTDTEAFF. CDR3 DNA: TGTGCCAGCAGCTTAGGGACAGACACTGAAGCTTTCTTT.

The CDR3 region is CASSLSGQGLVGKETQYF. The CDR3 coding sequence is TGTGCCAGCAGCTTAAGCGGACAGGGGTTAGTCGGGAAAGAGACCCAGTACTTC. The chain carries TRBV7-3 and TRBJ2-5; 9 bases agree with TRBD1. The CDR3 runs 18 residues. Trimming removed 1 base from V and 3 bases from J; junction bases left unmatched: 12. Germline V lookup: CDR1 SGHTA, CDR2 FQGTGA.

The chain links TRBV29-1 to TRBJ1-2; TRBD1 is a possible D gene (5 bases). V was pared by 2 bases and J by 4 bases, with 20 bases between. This CDR3 is built from 16 residues. Germline CDR1 SQVTM, CDR2 ANQGSEA. This CDR3 is CSVEIPRQQGAYGYTF. The DNA for the CDR3 is TGCAGCGTTGAAATACCCCGCCAGCAGGGCGCCTATGGCTACACCTTC.

The chain employs TRBV13 and TRBJ2-3; D might be TRBD2 (5 bases). Germline V gene data show CDR1 as PRHDT and CDR2 as FYEKMQ (reference sequence). Trimming took 5 bases from V and 5 from J, leaving 11 bases between them. The CDR3 contains 13 residues. The CDR3 bases are TGTGCCAGCAGCGATACGAGGGAAGATACGCAGTATTTT. Protein: CASSDTREDTQYF.

For the CDR3, the DNA is TGTGCCAGCAGCGTACAGGGGGGGTTGAATTCACCCCTCCACTTT. It yields the protein CASSVQGGLNSPLHF. This chain uses TRBV5-4 with TRBJ1-6, with 8 positions matching TRBD1. Germline assignment: CDR1 SGHNT and CDR2 YYREEE (reference sequence). This CDR3 has 15 residues. Unmatched junction bases numbered 7, after V lost 4 bases and J lost 7 bases.

Worth noting for this clone: The DNA is left out, because the CDR3 cannot be placed on it with certainty; the CDR3 is given as TCRdb lists it. The chain uses TRBV28 and TRBJ1-2; the table's D gene call, TRBD1, was not cross checked with the DNA. Germline values: CDR1 MDHEN, CDR2 SYDVKM. Termini included, the CDR3 measures 15 amino acids. CDR3 sequence: CASSSSTGPNYGYTF.

V usage is TRBV6-5 and J usage is TRBJ2-7; TRBD1 is a possible D gene (6 bases). Looked up from germline, CDR1 is MNHEY and CDR2 is SVGAGI. V was cut by 5 bases and J by 1 base, with 15 bases left in between. This CDR3 region has 15 residues. Here the CDR3 reads CASSRYPGESYEQYF. Here the CDR3 DNA reads TGTGCCAGCAGTAGGTATCCAGGGGAATCCTACGAGCAGTACTTC.

This chain joins TRBV27 and TRBJ1-1, with unresolved D. The CDR3 consists of 14 residues. CDR1 is MNHEY and CDR2 is SMNVEV in the germline V gene (reference sequence). With 1 base removed from V and 1 base from J, the gap between germline ends came to 7 bases. CDR3 in DNA: TGTGCCAGCAGTTTATATCCCCGGAACACTGAAGCTTTCTTT. Its translation: CASSLYPRNTEAFF.

As DNA, the CDR3 is TGTGCCAGCAGCCCCCCCCAGAACTCCTACAATGAGCAGTTCTTC. Its protein is CASSPPQNSYNEQFF. The V gene is TRBV5-6, the J gene TRBJ2-1; D is ambiguous. This CDR3 is 15 amino acids long. Germline CDR1 reads SGHDT; CDR2 reads YYEEEE. The V end was cut by 4 bases, the J end by 0 bases, with 11 bases between.

The rearrangement links TRBV19 to TRBJ2-7; TRBD2 agrees at 9 bases. With 6 bases clipped from V and 5 bases from J, the junction kept 14 bases outside the gene matches. Germline V lookup: CDR1 LNHDA, CDR2 SQIVND (reference sequence). This CDR3 region has 16 residues. The CDR3 loop is CASSDSPGLAIHEQYF. The CDR3 nucleotides read TGTGCCAGTAGCGACTCCCCGGGACTAGCTATCCACGAGCAGTACTTC. Together with reference TRBV19 and TRBJ2-7, the CDR3 gives the full variable domain: DGGITQSPKYLFRKEGQNVTLSCEQNLNHDAMYWYRQDPGQGLRLIYYSQIVNDFQKGDIAEGYSVSREKKESFPLTVTSAQKNPTAFYLCASSDSPGLAIHEQYFGPGTRLTVT.

There are many counts of this clone. The J gene is TRBJ1-3, the V gene TRBV5-5; possibly TRBD1 for D (6 bases). Germline assignment: CDR1 SGHKS and CDR2 YYEKEE (reference sequence). The CDR3 is made up of 13 amino acids. The V end was cut by 3 bases, the J end by 5 bases, with 9 bases between. The CDR3 protein is CASSSTGRNTIYF. The CDR3, as DNA: TGTGCCAGCAGCTCTACAGGGAGAAACACCATATATTTT. The whole variable domain, remainder taken from reference TRBV5-5 and TRBJ1-3, is DAGVTQSPTHLIKTRGQQVTLRCSPISGHKSVSWYQQVLGQGPQFIFQYYEKEERGRGNFPDRFSARQFPNYSSELNVNALLLGDSALYLCASSSTGRNTIYFGEGSWLTVV.

This chain joins TRBV7-9 and TRBJ2-3, with D possibly TRBD1 on 6 matching bases. Germline V CDR1 and CDR2: SEHNR, FQNEAQ (reference sequence). The CDR3 is 13 amino acids. V dropped 6 bases and J dropped 2 bases, with 9 bases sitting between them. The CDR3 loop reads CASSGQNTDTQYF. CDR3 coding DNA: TGTGCCAGCAGTGGACAGAACACAGATACGCAGTATTTT.

The J gene is TRBJ2-1, the V gene TRBV4-1; 12 bases fit TRBD2. Looked up from germline, CDR1 is MGHRA and CDR2 is YSYEKL. The ends lost 1 base at V and 7 bases at J; junction bases unmatched: 8. The CDR3 totals 17 residues. CDR3 sequence reads: CASSQVPRTSGINEQFF. CDR3 DNA: TGCGCCAGCAGCCAAGTGCCGCGGACTAGCGGGATTAATGAGCAGTTCTTC.

The chain uses TRBV28 and TRBJ1-5, with D uncertain. Germline lookup yields CDR1 MDHEN and CDR2 SYDVKM. The V end was cut by 3 bases, the J end by 11 bases, with 14 bases between. CDR3 length: 13 amino acids. The CDR3 spells CASSFPSGIAQHF. The DNA of the CDR3 is TGTGCCAGCAGTTTTCCGTCGGGGATCGCCCAGCATTTT.

The chain joins TRBV30 to TRBJ2-7, with 8 bases that match TRBD1. V was pared by 6 bases and J by 5 bases, with 15 bases of the junction left unmatched. This CDR3 has 15 residues. CDR1 is GTSNPN, CDR2 SVGIG, per germline (reference sequence). CDR3 in DNA: TGTGCCTGTGAGAATAGGGACAGGCCCTCTAACGAGCAGTACTTC. Translated: CACENRDRPSNEQYF.

V gene TRBV5-1 combines with J gene TRBJ2-1; 10 nucleotides match TRBD2. The germline V gene has CDR1 SGHRS and CDR2 YFSETQ. CDR3 length equals 14 residues. The J segment lost 5 bases and the V segment lost 5 bases, leaving 4 bases of the junction unmatched. CDR3 residues: CASSGTSANNEQFF. CDR3 coding DNA: TGCGCCAGCAGTGGGACTAGCGCCAACAATGAGCAGTTCTTC.

The chain uses TRBV30 and TRBJ1-4; tentative D call: TRBD1 (5 bases). Trimming took 4 bases from V and 7 from J, leaving 19 bases between them. This CDR3 is 15 amino acids long. Germline V CDR1 and CDR2: GTSNPN, SVGIG (reference sequence). The CDR3 spells CAWILTEGVTEKLFF. As DNA, the CDR3 is TGTGCCTGGATCTTAACAGAAGGGGTTACTGAAAAACTGTTTTTT.

On this clone itself: This CDR3 is also generated by other DNA sequences in the sample. The V gene is TRBV19, the J gene TRBJ1-1, with 8 bases fitting TRBD1. CDR3 length: 15 amino acids. V lost 3 bases and J lost 0; bases outside the gene matches: 3. Germline values: CDR1 LNHDA, CDR2 SQIVND (reference sequence). CDR3 nucleotides: TGTGCCAGTAGTATCTCAGGGGGCCTGAACACTGAAGCTTTCTTT. Translated: CASSISGGLNTEAFF.

V is TRBV29-1 and J is TRBJ2-3; TRBD2 agrees at 8 bases. This CDR3 is built from 14 residues. Germline CDR1 SQVTM, CDR2 ANQGSEA. V was clipped by 4 bases and J by 0 bases; unmatched bases: 3. The CDR3, as DNA: TGCAGCGTTGCGTCTAGCGGGAGCACAGATACGCAGTATTTT. Translation: CSVASSGSTDTQYF.

J is TRBJ1-2 and V is TRBV7-9, with D tentatively TRBD1 (6 bases). Trimming pared 5 bases from V and 5 bases from J, leaving 18 bases between. Germline CDR1 is SEHNR and CDR2 is FQNEAQ (reference sequence). This CDR3 region has 15 residues. The DNA of the CDR3 is TGTGCCAGCAGCCTGTCAGACAGGAGGAAGTATGGCTACACCTTC. Amino acid sequence: CASSLSDRRKYGYTF. Full variable domain (missing parts from reference TRBV7-9 and TRBJ1-2): DTGVSQNPRHKITKRGQNVTFRCDPISEHNRLYWYRQTLGQGPEFLTYFQNEAQLEKSRLLSDRFSAERPKGSFSTLEIQRTEQGDSAMYLCASSLSDRRKYGYTFGSGTRLTVV.